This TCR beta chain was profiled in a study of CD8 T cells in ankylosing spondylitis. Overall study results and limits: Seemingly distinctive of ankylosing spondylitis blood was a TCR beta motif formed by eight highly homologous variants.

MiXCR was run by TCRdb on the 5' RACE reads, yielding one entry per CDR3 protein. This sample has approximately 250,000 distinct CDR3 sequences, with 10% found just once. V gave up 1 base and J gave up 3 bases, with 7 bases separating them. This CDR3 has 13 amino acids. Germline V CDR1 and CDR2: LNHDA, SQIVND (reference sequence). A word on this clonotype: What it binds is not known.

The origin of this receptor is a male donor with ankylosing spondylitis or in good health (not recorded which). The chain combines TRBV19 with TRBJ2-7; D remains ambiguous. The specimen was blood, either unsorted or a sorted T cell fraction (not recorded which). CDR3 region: CASSIGEDYEQYF. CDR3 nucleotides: TGTGCCAGTAGTATAGGAGAGGACTACGAGCAGTACTTC.